Below are 10 T cell receptor beta chains sequenced from a single sample in a study of CD8+ T cells in alopecia areata. As the sequencing template, cDNA was produced by extracting RNA and reverse transcribing it. Data came from immunoSEQ multiplex PCR; TCRdb stores just in-frame clones and leaves some out. The sample includes some 98,000 clones, roughly 64% seen only once; the top ten take 15% to 17%. Specified treatment: oral pan-JAK inhibitor, 5-10 mg twice daily. This material consisted of CD8+ T cells sorted from blood, taken at week 4, from a patient treated with tofacitinib. These TCRs come from a human donor with alopecia areata.

This chain links TRBV5-6 with TRBJ2-3; 9 bases align to TRBD2. The CDR3 extends over 14 amino acids. Germline V gene lookup returns CDR1 SGHDT and CDR2 YYEEEE. J lost 6 bases, V lost 4 bases, and 6 bases had no gene match. This CDR3 reads CASSPLAGVDTQYF. The CDR3 region has the DNA TGTGCCAGCAGCCCCTTAGCGGGAGTTGATACGCAGTATTTT.

The chain combines TRBV5-4 with TRBJ2-2, with unresolved D. V was shortened by 4 bases and J by 8 bases, with 6 bases between the two germline ends. The CDR3 spans 11 residues. Germline V gives CDR1 SGHNT, CDR2 YYREEE (reference sequence). The CDR3 is CASSPGGELFF. The CDR3 DNA reads as TGTGCCAGCAGCCCCGGAGGGGAGCTGTTTTTT.

The gene calls are TRBV7-9 and TRBJ2-7; 9 nucleotides agree with TRBD1. Trimming at V came to 5 bases and at J to 7 bases, leaving 9 bases not matched to a gene. Looked up from germline, CDR1 is SEHNR and CDR2 is FQNEAQ (reference sequence). The CDR3 spans 14 residues. In DNA, the CDR3 is TGTGCCAGCAGCCCGAGGACAGGGGAGGCGGAGCAGTACTTC. Protein sequence: CASSPRTGEAEQYF.

This clone was seen a handful of times. The chain joins TRBV19 to TRBJ1-1, with 11 positions matching TRBD1. J lost 6 bases, V lost 6 bases, and 6 bases had no gene match. The CDR3 has 14 residues. The germline gives CDR1 LNHDA, CDR2 SQIVND (reference sequence). DNA for the CDR3: TGTGCCAGTAGGCGGGACAGGGGGGTCCCTGAAGCTTTCTTT. It translates to CASRRDRGVPEAFF.

The chain joins TRBV4-1 to TRBJ2-7; maybe TRBD1 (6 bases). This CDR3 comprises 17 residues. The germline gives CDR1 MGHRA, CDR2 YSYEKL. The V gene lost 1 base and the J gene lost 2 bases, with 18 bases spanning the gap. The CDR3 here is CASSQVPPETGAYEQYF. CDR3 DNA sequence: TGCGCCAGCAGCCAAGTACCCCCGGAGACAGGAGCCTACGAGCAGTACTTC.

This clone was counted only a few times. This sequence joins TRBV4-1 and TRBJ2-7; D gene uncertain. Deletions cut 0 bases from V and 7 bases from J, with 10 bases between. CDR3 length equals 13 residues. Germline assignment: CDR1 MGHRA and CDR2 YSYEKL. The CDR3: CASSQEHLWEQYF. CDR3 in DNA: TGCGCCAGCAGCCAAGAACACCTTTGGGAGCAGTACTTC.

This clone has ten or more counts. The J gene is TRBJ2-3, the V gene TRBV7-2; D call uncertain. The CDR3 totals 16 residues. Germline V gene data show CDR1 as SGHTA and CDR2 as FQGNSA. Trimming removed 5 bases at V and 2 bases at J, with 17 bases between. Here the CDR3 reads CASSQDPTSPTDTQYF. The CDR3 DNA follows: TGTGCCAGCAGCCAAGACCCGACAAGCCCCACAGATACGCAGTATTTT.

The chain uses TRBV27 and TRBJ2-1, with D possibly matching TRBD1 (6 bases). Germline values: CDR1 MNHEY, CDR2 SMNVEV (reference sequence). V was shortened by 5 bases and J by 3 bases, with 11 bases between the two germline ends. The CDR3 has 14 amino acids. The CDR3 sequence: CASSQGHGYNEQFF. The CDR3 DNA is TGTGCCAGCAGTCAGGGACATGGCTACAATGAGCAGTTCTTC.

This clone was counted a few times. This chain connects TRBV7-9 to TRBJ1-2, with 7 bases identical to TRBD1. Losses at the gene ends were 3 bases for V and 8 bases for J; bases not matched to a gene: 9. Germline CDR1 reads SEHNR; CDR2 reads FQNEAQ (reference sequence). The CDR3 length is 14 residues. The CDR3 region is CASSFQGEVEGYTF. The DNA for the CDR3 is TGTGCCAGCAGCTTCCAGGGGGAAGTGGAAGGCTACACCTTC.

The chain links TRBV30 to TRBJ1-5; D is unclear. The V end lost 0 bases, the J end lost 2 bases, and 11 bases lay between the germline ends. This CDR3 comprises 15 residues. The germline V gene has CDR1 GTSNPN and CDR2 SVGIG (reference sequence). The CDR3 loop is CAWSVTGGGNQPQHF. The CDR3 region has the DNA TGTGCCTGGAGTGTAACGGGAGGTGGCAATCAGCCCCAGCATTTT.